The 31 T cell receptor beta chains presented below share a single source sample, sequenced in a study of T-cell memory formation after mild COVID-19. Via MiXCR, TCRdb re-called the 5' RACE reads, giving one row per CDR3 protein. The table records tens of thousands of distinct CDR3 sequences, 25% to 30% of them present only once. The specimen was PBMCs or a T cell subset sorted from them (not recorded which). The receptors stem from a man between 18 and 35 years old who had mild COVID-19 (a few samples of this study predate the infection). Cell type and time point are not known.

This clonotype was observed many times. This rearrangement joins TRBV4-1 to TRBJ2-7; 9 bases are shared with TRBD1. CDR3 length: 13 residues. The germline CDR1 and CDR2 sequences are MGHRA and YSYEKL. J lost 5 bases, V lost 4 bases, and 3 bases had no gene match. The CDR3 reads CASSPGQGNEQYF. The CDR3, as DNA: TGCGCCAGCAGCCCTGGACAGGGGAACGAGCAGTACTTC.

The table lists this clonotype with a few counts. The chain employs TRBV20-1 and TRBJ1-5; possibly TRBD1 for D (6 bases). The CDR3 is made up of 15 amino acids. Germline loops: CDR1 DFQATT, CDR2 SNEGSKA (reference sequence). V was trimmed by 5 bases and J by 6 bases, leaving 20 bases between them. The CDR3 here is CSAPDRRRPSQPQHF. The CDR3 DNA is TGCAGTGCTCCCGACAGGCGGAGACCCAGTCAGCCCCAGCATTTT.

This clonotype was counted a few times. The chain combines TRBV12-3 or TRBV12-4 with TRBJ2-1; TRBD1 matches at 9 bases. The CDR3 covers 17 residues. V lost 3 bases to trimming and J lost 0 bases; unmatched junction nucleotides: 6. CDR3 sequence: CASSLGQGPYSYNEQFF. The CDR3 DNA follows: TGTGCCAGCAGTTTGGGACAGGGCCCCTACTCCTACAATGAGCAGTTCTTC.

J is TRBJ2-7 and V is TRBV20-1, with TRBD1 matching over 8 bases. V shed 0 bases, J shed 0 bases, and the junction held 4 bases outside the gene matches. The length of the CDR3 is 15 residues. CDR1 is DFQATT, CDR2 SNEGSKA, per germline (reference sequence). The CDR3 DNA reads as TGCAGTGCTAGAGATCTCAGGGGGCCCTCCTACGAGCAGTACTTC. It encodes CSARDLRGPSYEQYF.

The chain has TRBV19 and TRBJ2-1; no clear D gene. The ends were cut back, 9 bases at V and 0 bases at J, with 12 bases in the middle. Germline values: CDR1 LNHDA, CDR2 SQIVND (reference sequence). The CDR3 extends over 14 amino acids. The DNA for the CDR3 is TGTGCCAGCAGCGTGGTGGGCTCCTACAATGAGCAGTTCTTC. As protein: CASSVVGSYNEQFF. Complete variable domain (other parts from reference TRBV19 and TRBJ2-1): DGGITQSPKYLFRKEGQNVTLSCEQNLNHDAMYWYRQDPGQGLRLIYYSQIVNDFQKGDIAEGYSVSREKKESFPLTVTSAQKNPTAFYLCASSVVGSYNEQFFGPGTRLTVL.

This clonotype came up a few times. The chain recombines TRBV7-2 with TRBJ2-1; a weak D match, TRBD1 (5 bases). CDR1 is SGHTA and CDR2 is FQGNSA in the germline V gene. The CDR3 covers 12 residues. With 6 bases removed from V and 7 bases from J, the gap between germline ends came to 10 bases. CDR3 DNA sequence: TGTGCCAGCAGTGTACAGGTGAATGAGCAGTTCTTC. It encodes CASSVQVNEQFF.

This clonotype was counted between two and nine times. The gene calls are TRBV7-2 and TRBJ1-5; D is uncertain. The ends were cut back, 1 base at V and 0 bases at J, with 7 bases in the middle. Germline V gene data show CDR1 as SGHTA and CDR2 as FQGNSA. The CDR3 is 15 residues long. The CDR3 here is CASSLVPNSNQPQHF. CDR3 in DNA: TGTGCCAGCAGCTTAGTCCCAAATAGCAATCAGCCCCAGCATTTT.

This chain uses TRBV5-1 with TRBJ1-1; D is unclear. The CDR3 has 9 amino acids. CDR1 and CDR2 from the germline V gene are SGHRS and YFSETQ. V shed 4 bases and J shed 11 bases, with 6 bases lying between them. The CDR3 protein is CASSRTAFF. CDR3 bases: TGCGCCAGCAGCCGGACGGCTTTCTTT.

The gene calls are TRBV19 and TRBJ2-7; 7 positions match TRBD1. The CDR3 is 12 amino acids. Trimming at V came to 7 bases and at J to 6 bases, leaving 6 bases not matched to a gene. CDR1 LNHDA and CDR2 SQIVND come from the germline V gene (reference sequence). CDR3 DNA sequence: TGTGCCAGTAACAGGGGAGAGAGCGAGCAGTACTTC. It yields the protein CASNRGESEQYF.

The chain links TRBV7-3 to TRBJ2-1; either TRBD1 or TRBD2 may fit D (5 bases each). Germline V gives CDR1 SGHTA, CDR2 FQGTGA. V shed 0 bases and J shed 10 bases, with 10 bases lying between them. CDR3 length: 13 residues. CDR3 region: CASSLTGAREQFF. The CDR3, as DNA: TGTGCCAGCAGCTTAACCGGGGCCCGGGAGCAGTTCTTC.

This clonotype was detected a few times. V gene TRBV9 combines with J gene TRBJ2-3; TRBD2 agrees at 7 bases. The V gene end was trimmed by 2 bases and the J gene end by 0 bases; junction bases not matched to a gene: 6. Per the germline V gene, CDR1 is SGDLS and CDR2 is YYNGEE. CDR3 size: 16 residues. CDR3 DNA: TGTGCCAGCAGCGTGCGGGGGATCGCTAGCACAGATACGCAGTATTTT. The encoded protein is CASSVRGIASTDTQYF. Full variable domain (rest looked up from reference TRBV9 and TRBJ2-3): DSGVTQTPKHLITATGQRVTLRCSPRSGDLSVYWYQQSLDQGLQFLIQYYNGEERAKGNILERFSAQQFPDLHSELNLSSLELGDSALYFCASSVRGIASTDTQYFGPGTRLTVL.

The J gene is TRBJ2-7, the V gene TRBV6-1; D is ambiguous. CDR3 length equals 17 residues. With 6 bases removed from V and 0 bases from J, the gap between germline ends came to 21 bases. In germline, CDR1 is MNHNS, CDR2 SASEGT. The CDR3 nucleotides are TGTGCCAGCAGGGTACCCCGGACCGAAGTGAACTCCTACGAGCAGTACTTC. Protein sequence: CASRVPRTEVNSYEQYF.

The V and J genes are TRBV4-3 and TRBJ1-3; D perhaps matches TRBD1 (5 bases). Trimming cost V 0 bases and J 2 bases, with 20 bases left between them. The germline V gene encodes CDR1 LGHNA and CDR2 YSLEER. The CDR3 totals 19 residues. The CDR3 here is CASSQDRVEAGRPGNTIYF. The CDR3 DNA is TGCGCCAGCAGCCAAGATAGGGTTGAGGCAGGGCGACCTGGAAACACCATATATTTT.

The rearrangement uses TRBV6-2 or TRBV6-3 and TRBJ2-7; 7 bases fit TRBD1. Germline values: CDR1 MNHEY, CDR2 SVGEGT. The CDR3 length is 15 residues. Losses at the gene ends were 5 bases for V and 0 bases for J; bases not matched to a gene: 7. The CDR3 loop reads CASSPRGFSSYEQYV. In nucleotides, the CDR3 is TGTGCCAGCAGTCCCAGGGGGTTTAGCTCCTACGAGCAGTACGTC.

This chain uses TRBV12-3 or TRBV12-4 with TRBJ2-3; maybe TRBD2 (6 bases). V was pared by 0 bases and J by 10 bases, with 8 bases between. This CDR3 spans 12 amino acids. The CDR3 nucleotides read TGTGCCAGCAGTTTAGCCGGGGGACCGCAGTATTTT. Its protein product is CASSLAGGPQYF.

The V call is TRBV12-3 or TRBV12-4, the J call TRBJ1-5; the D gene is possibly TRBD1 (6 bases). V lost 7 bases, J lost 7 bases, and 20 bases lay in between. The CDR3 runs to 15 residues. This chain's CDR3 is CASTMSGDEGQPQHF. The DNA for the CDR3 is TGTGCCAGCACCATGTCAGGGGACGAAGGGCAGCCCCAGCATTTT.

This clonotype occurred a few times. The rearrangement joins TRBV15 to TRBJ2-5; D ambiguous. This CDR3 is 13 amino acids long. CDR1 and CDR2 from the germline V gene are LNHNV and YYDKDF (reference sequence). Deletions cut 4 bases from V and 8 bases from J, with 14 bases between. The CDR3 DNA sequence: TGTGCCACCAGCAACGACGGTCCGGACACCCAGTACTTC. Protein product: CATSNDGPDTQYF.

The rearrangement joins TRBV7-6 to TRBJ1-5; D gene ambiguous. There are 13 residues in the CDR3. From germline, CDR1 is SGHVS and CDR2 FNYEAQ. V lost 3 bases and J lost 6, with 9 bases in between. The CDR3 DNA is TGTGCCAGCAGCTTGGCGTTAAGTCAGCCCCAGCATTTT. It yields the protein CASSLALSQPQHF. The complete variable domain, with remaining parts taken from reference TRBV7-6 and TRBJ1-5, reads GAGVSQSPRYKVTKRGQDVALRCDPISGHVSLYWYRQALGQGPEFLTYFNYEAQQDKSGLPNDRFSAERPEGSISTLTIQRTEQRDSAMYRCASSLALSQPQHFGDGTRLSIL.

In nucleotides, the CDR3 is TGCAGTGCTTCTCCGCCCCGGGAGCAAGAGACCCAGTACTTC. Its translation: CSASPPREQETQYF. The chain has TRBV20-1 and TRBJ2-5; possibly TRBD2 for D (6 bases). In germline, CDR1 is DFQATT, CDR2 SNEGSKA (reference sequence). The CDR3 runs 14 residues. The V end lost 5 bases, the J end lost 2 bases, and 15 bases lay between the germline ends.

The genes are TRBV7-6 and TRBJ2-5; 7 bases fit TRBD1. V was pared by 5 bases and J by 3 bases, with 12 bases of the junction left unmatched. The germline gives CDR1 SGHVS, CDR2 FNYEAQ. The length of the CDR3 is 16 residues. The CDR3 spells CASSERQGPRKETQYF. The CDR3 nucleotides are TGTGCCAGCAGCGAGAGACAGGGCCCGAGGAAAGAGACCCAGTACTTC.

The gene calls are TRBV5-1 and TRBJ2-5; D is perhaps TRBD2 (6 bases). CDR1 and CDR2 from the germline V gene are SGHRS and YFSETQ. The CDR3 is made up of 17 amino acids. Trimming shortened V by 0 bases and J by 4 bases, and 19 bases separated the two germline ends. CDR3 DNA: TGCGCCAGCAGCTTGGCGGTGGCGGGGCAGGGACGAGAGACCCAGTACTTC. It codes for CASSLAVAGQGRETQYF.

This clonotype occurred once. The rearrangement joins TRBV5-5 to TRBJ1-2; TRBD1 matches at 7 bases. This CDR3 has 15 residues. CDR1 and CDR2 from the germline V gene are SGHKS and YYEKEE (reference sequence). V lost 0 bases and J lost 3; bases outside the gene matches: 5. CDR3 sequence reads: CASSLEGGSYYGYTF. CDR3 DNA: TGTGCCAGCAGCTTGGAAGGGGGCTCATACTATGGCTACACCTTC.

The sample holds one count of this clonotype. The rearrangement joins TRBV4-3 to TRBJ2-5; 9 nucleotides agree with TRBD2. The CDR3 runs 15 residues. With 0 bases clipped from V and 8 bases from J, the junction kept 7 bases outside the gene matches. In germline, CDR1 is LGHNA, CDR2 YSLEER. In DNA, the CDR3 is TGCGCCAGCAGCCAAGATTCGGCTAGCGGGGAAACCCAGTACTTC. It yields the protein CASSQDSASGETQYF.

V is TRBV10-3 and J is TRBJ2-5; 9 bases are shared with TRBD2. The germline V gene encodes CDR1 ENHRY and CDR2 SYGVKD. J lost 5 bases, V lost 7 bases, and 8 bases had no gene match. The CDR3 runs to 14 residues. The CDR3 is CAITRGAGGETQYF. CDR3 DNA sequence: TGTGCCATCACGAGGGGCGCGGGAGGGGAGACCCAGTACTTC.

This chain links TRBV7-8 with TRBJ2-1; the match to TRBD2 covers 9 bases. Germline CDR1 is SGHVS and CDR2 is FQNEAQ. This CDR3 is 17 amino acids long. V shed 4 bases, J shed 0 bases, and the junction held 7 bases outside the gene matches. For the CDR3, the DNA is TGTGCCAGCAGCTCTACTGGTAGCGGGAGCTCCTACAATGAGCAGTTCTTC. Its translation is CASSSTGSGSSYNEQFF.

This clonotype was picked up one time. The chain links TRBV5-1 to TRBJ1-1; TRBD1 matches at 9 bases. Trimming cost V 1 base and J 3 bases; bases outside gene matches: 1. The germline gives CDR1 SGHRS, CDR2 YFSETQ. This CDR3 is 14 amino acids long. Here the CDR3 reads CASSLYRGHTEAFF. CDR3 nucleotides: TGCGCCAGCAGCTTGTACAGGGGGCACACTGAAGCTTTCTTT.

This clonotype was picked up a small number of times. The chain recombines TRBV6-1 with TRBJ2-2; 9 bases align to TRBD2. There are 16 residues in the CDR3. From germline, CDR1 is MNHNS and CDR2 SASEGT. V shed 3 bases and J 4 bases; nucleotides not matched to a gene: 6. The CDR3 sequence is CASSELAGGTTGELFF. CDR3 in DNA: TGTGCCAGCAGTGAGTTGGCGGGGGGGACCACCGGGGAGCTGTTTTTT.

The chain carries TRBV3-1 and TRBJ2-7; the match to TRBD1 covers 8 bases. CDR3 length: 19 amino acids. Germline loops: CDR1 LGHDT, CDR2 YNNKEL (reference sequence). Unmatched junction bases numbered 17, after V lost 1 base and J lost 3 bases. The CDR3 sequence is CASSQGDRGLGSVDYEQYF. CDR3 nucleotide sequence: TGTGCCAGCAGCCAAGGAGACAGGGGTTTAGGGTCAGTCGACTACGAGCAGTACTTC.

This clonotype occurred a few times. The chain couples TRBV29-1 to TRBJ2-7; D perhaps matches TRBD2 (5 bases). The CDR3 runs to 13 residues. Germline-derived CDR1 and CDR2 are SQVTM and ANQGSEA. V was trimmed by 7 bases and J by 4 bases, leaving 17 bases between them. This CDR3 is CSAEGMGSYEQYF. In DNA form, the CDR3 reads TGCAGCGCTGAGGGAATGGGGTCGTACGAGCAGTACTTC.

The chain uses TRBV6-6 and TRBJ1-1; tentative D call: TRBD1 (6 bases). Trimming took 4 bases from V and 0 from J, leaving 9 bases between them. Germline V CDR1 and CDR2: MNHNY, SVGAGI (reference sequence). The CDR3 is made up of 14 amino acids. CDR3 region: CASSSRGMNTEAFF. CDR3 coding DNA: TGTGCCAGCAGTTCTAGGGGGATGAACACTGAAGCTTTCTTT.

This chain uses TRBV6-5 with TRBJ1-2; the D gene is possibly TRBD1 (6 bases). V was cut by 8 bases and J by 4 bases, with 20 bases left in between. Germline V gene data show CDR1 as MNHEY and CDR2 as SVGAGI. CDR3 length: 15 residues. CDR3 amino acids: CASSEYSGEGYGYTF. The CDR3 bases are TGTGCCAGCTCGGAGTACTCAGGGGAGGGCTATGGCTACACCTTC.